This T cell receptor beta chain was identified during a study of OX40 agonist ivuxolimab in advanced cancers. Study as a whole: From 23 to 79 years was the age range, with a mean of about 54 years, and 65% to 90% were male.

Researchers took blood at baseline, on cycle 4 day 1, and on cycle 7 day 1. V dropped 0 bases and J dropped 0 bases, with 17 bases sitting between them. The CDR3 totals 18 residues. CDR1 LGHNT and CDR2 FRNRAP come from the germline V gene. The assay was immunoSEQ multiplex PCR, and TCRdb's table has in-frame clones only and misses some. The sample lists around 23,000 clones; about 79% were seen once. The rearrangement uses TRBV12-5 and TRBJ1-2; D is ambiguous. Sequencing was performed on CD4+ or CD8+ T cells sorted from blood, taken in a trial of the OX40 agonist ivuxolimab. This clonotype was sampled from an adult with an advanced solid tumor such as melanoma, head and neck, liver or kidney cancer. CDR3 in DNA: TGTGCTAGTGGTTTGGTACTTGGAGGGAAATTTTCTAACTATGGCTACACCTTC. It encodes CASGLVLGGKFSNYGYTF.